This TCR beta chain was captured in a study of blood T cell repertoires in COVID-19. In the study overall: Italy, Spain and the United States were the sources of the convalescent and acute COVID-19 samples.

In its sample, this clone was seen once. In the original workflow: Estimation of nucleated cell counts was performed using reference gene primer amplification. Sequencing used immunoSEQ multiplex PCR; TCRdb keeps in-frame clones, though not all of them. That table is the source of V, J and clone size, and D and trimming were worked out from the DNA. The table includes fewer than 450,000 clones, 91% detected once. This TCR derives from a young woman who had recovered from COVID-19. Sequencing was performed on peripheral blood.

CDR3 nucleotides: TGTGCAAGTCGCTACCCCCCCTGGGCGGCCCGGAGGTGCTACGAGCAGTACGTC. It specifies CASRYPPWAARRCYEQYV. The chain has TRBV12-2 and TRBJ2-7; TRBD2 reflects the table's D call only, with no check against the DNA. TRBV12-2 is tagged as a pseudogene. This CDR3 spans 18 amino acids.